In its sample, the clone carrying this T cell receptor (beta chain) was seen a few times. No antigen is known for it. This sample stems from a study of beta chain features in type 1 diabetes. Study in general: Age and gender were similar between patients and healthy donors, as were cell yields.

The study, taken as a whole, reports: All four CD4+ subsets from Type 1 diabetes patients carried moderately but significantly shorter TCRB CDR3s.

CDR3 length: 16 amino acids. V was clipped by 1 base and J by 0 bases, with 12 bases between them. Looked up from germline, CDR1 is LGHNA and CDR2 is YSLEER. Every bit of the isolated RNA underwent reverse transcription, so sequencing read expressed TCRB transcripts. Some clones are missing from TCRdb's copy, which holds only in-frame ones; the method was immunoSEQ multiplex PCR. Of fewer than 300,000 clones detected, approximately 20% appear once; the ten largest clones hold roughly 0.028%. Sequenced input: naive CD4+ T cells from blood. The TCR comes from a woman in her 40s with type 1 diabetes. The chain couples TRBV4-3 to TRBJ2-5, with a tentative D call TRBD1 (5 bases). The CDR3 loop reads CASSQGGRGYQETQYF. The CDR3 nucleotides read TGCGCCAGCAGCCAAGGGGGAAGGGGATACCAAGAGACCCAGTACTTC.